Below, 32 T cell receptor beta chains from the same sample are listed, as sequenced in a study of cytomegalovirus exposure and HLA in healthy donors. PCR involved 60 Vbeta and 13 Jbeta primers. The assay was immunoSEQ multiplex PCR, and TCRdb's table has in-frame clones only and misses some. The sample carries some 140,000 clones, roughly 80% recorded once. Input material: PBMCs. Receptor source: a woman between 50 and 59 years old in good health and CMV-seropositive.

The gene calls are TRBV7-2 and TRBJ2-3, with 9 bases aligning to TRBD1. Germline V gives CDR1 SGHTA, CDR2 FQGNSA. Unmatched junction bases numbered 11, after V lost 5 bases and J lost 2 bases. The CDR3 runs to 17 residues. CDR3 sequence (DNA): TGTGCCAGCAGCCCCGCCGTTTGGGACAGGGTCACAGATACGCAGTATTTT. This gives the protein CASSPAVWDRVTDTQYF. Drawing the rest from reference TRBV7-2 and TRBJ2-3, the complete variable domain is GAGVSQSPSNKVTEKGKDVELRCDPISGHTALYWYRQSLGQGLEFLIYFQGNSAPDKSGLPSDRFSAERTGGSVSTLTIQRTQQEDSAVYLCASSPAVWDRVTDTQYFGPGTRLTVL.

The chain couples TRBV27 to TRBJ2-5; the match to TRBD2 covers 7 bases. Germline V gives CDR1 MNHEY, CDR2 SMNVEV (reference sequence). The CDR3 has 14 amino acids. J lost 2 bases, V lost 6 bases, and 6 bases had no gene match. CDR3 in amino acids: CASSKLASQETQYF. The CDR3 coding sequence is TGTGCCAGCAGCAAACTAGCGTCTCAAGAGACCCAGTACTTC.

V and J are TRBV28 and TRBJ2-5, with D unclear. CDR3 size: 13 residues. Germline V gene sequence: CDR1 MDHEN, CDR2 SYDVKM. Between the trimmed V and J ends, which lost 1 base and 1 base, there was a span of 4 bases. This CDR3 is CASSLSGQETQYF. The CDR3 DNA reads TGTGCCAGCAGTTTATCCGGCCAAGAGACCCAGTACTTC.

In this sample, this clone turned up once. This chain joins TRBV5-4 and TRBJ1-1; 8 bases are a match to TRBD1. Germline CDR1 reads SGHNT; CDR2 reads YYREEE (reference sequence). V lost 3 bases, J lost 5 bases, and 9 bases stayed unmatched. This CDR3 comprises 15 residues. The CDR3 DNA follows: TGTGCCAGCAGCTCGGCCGGACAGGGAGGTACTGAAGCTTTCTTT. This sequence encodes CASSSAGQGGTEAFF.

The CDR3, as DNA: TGTGCCAGCAGCCAAGTCGGGTCAGGGGGCAGTATCAATGAGCAGTTCTTC. Protein sequence: CASSQVGSGGSINEQFF. This rearrangement joins TRBV14 to TRBJ2-1; 8 nucleotides line up with TRBD1. J was trimmed by 6 bases and V by 1 base; bases with no gene match: 11. Germline loops: CDR1 SGHDN, CDR2 FVKESK. The CDR3 has 17 amino acids.

The chain carries TRBV28 and TRBJ1-2; D is unclear. CDR1 and CDR2 (germline): MDHEN, SYDVKM. V lost 9 bases and J 0 bases, leaving 14 bases between the germline ends. CDR3 length: 14 amino acids. The CDR3: CASNGPPSNYGYTF. The CDR3 DNA is TGTGCCAGTAACGGTCCGCCTTCTAACTATGGCTACACCTTC.

The chain links TRBV28 to TRBJ2-5; tentative D call: TRBD2 (5 bases). CDR1 and CDR2 (germline): MDHEN, SYDVKM. The V end lost 7 bases, the J end lost 2 bases, and 14 bases lay between the germline ends. The CDR3 covers 14 residues. CDR3 nucleotides: TGTGCCAGCAACTCTCCCGGGGAACAAGAGACCCAGTACTTC. As protein: CASNSPGEQETQYF.

The chain uses TRBV9 and TRBJ1-1, with D possibly TRBD1 on 6 matching bases. Trimming took 4 bases from V and 5 from J, leaving 12 bases between them. The germline V gene encodes CDR1 SGDLS and CDR2 YYNGEE. The CDR3 covers 13 residues. The CDR3 is CASSLVGQTEAFF. CDR3 DNA sequence: TGTGCCAGCAGCCTCGTCGGACAGACTGAAGCTTTCTTT.

The rearrangement joins TRBV6-1 to TRBJ2-7, with D possibly matching TRBD2 (6 bases). The CDR3 is made up of 16 amino acids. Germline assignment: CDR1 MNHNS and CDR2 SASEGT. V lost 3 bases to trimming and J lost 2 bases, with 17 bases between them. CDR3 nucleotides: TGTGCCAGCAGTGATCCTCGGGGGAGGTTCGCCTACGAGCAGTACTTC. Translation: CASSDPRGRFAYEQYF.

This clone was recorded a few times. J is TRBJ2-7 and V is TRBV7-2; the D gene is possibly TRBD2 (5 bases). The CDR3 is made up of 16 amino acids. V was trimmed by 1 base and J by 3 bases, leaving 16 bases between them. Germline CDR1 and CDR2: SGHTA and FQGNSA. CDR3: CASSLVARENIYEQYF. The CDR3 bases are TGTGCCAGCAGCTTAGTGGCACGGGAAAACATCTACGAGCAGTACTTC.

This clone was detected a few times. The chain joins TRBV5-1 to TRBJ1-6, with 8 bases identical to TRBD1. The V gene end was trimmed by 0 bases and the J gene end by 9 bases; junction bases not matched to a gene: 5. Germline V gene data show CDR1 as SGHRS and CDR2 as YFSETQ. The CDR3 is made up of 15 amino acids. CDR3 amino acids: CASSLGGQEGSPLHF. The DNA for the CDR3 is TGCGCCAGCAGCTTGGGGGGACAGGAGGGTTCACCCCTCCACTTT.

The chain couples TRBV6-5 to TRBJ1-3, with 8 bases fitting TRBD1. The CDR3 length is 13 residues. The J segment lost 4 bases and the V segment lost 6 bases, leaving 2 bases of the junction unmatched. CDR1 and CDR2 from the germline V gene are MNHEY and SVGAGI. The CDR3 DNA follows: TGTGCCAGCAGGACAGGGGCGGGAAACACCATATATTTT. It is translated as CASRTGAGNTIYF.

The chain joins TRBV28 to TRBJ1-6, with 7 bases identical to TRBD1. The CDR3 sequence is 16 residues long. Germline V gene lookup returns CDR1 MDHEN and CDR2 SYDVKM. The V and J ends lost 2 bases and 7 bases, in that order; junction bases with no gene match: 8. CDR3 residues: CASSLRAGGRNSPLHF. The CDR3 coding sequence is TGTGCCAGCAGTTTACGGGCAGGGGGACGAAATTCACCCCTCCACTTT.

The chain is built from TRBV6-1 and TRBJ1-5; D perhaps matches TRBD1 (5 bases). Germline V lookup: CDR1 MNHNS, CDR2 SASEGT. The CDR3 has 16 amino acids. The V gene lost 2 bases and the J gene lost 2 bases, with 13 bases spanning the gap. The CDR3 DNA sequence: TGTGCCAGCAGTGAAATGGTGGGGCTCGGCAATCAGCCCCAGCATTTT. Translated: CASSEMVGLGNQPQHF.

V and J are TRBV15 and TRBJ1-3; D perhaps matches TRBD1 (5 bases). Trimming took 0 bases from V and 4 from J, leaving 10 bases between them. Germline CDR1 LNHNV, CDR2 YYDKDF (reference sequence). The CDR3 length is 15 residues. The CDR3 spells CATSRDRGWGNTIYF. The CDR3 nucleotides are TGTGCCACCAGCAGAGATCGGGGGTGGGGAAACACCATATATTTT.

The V gene is TRBV18, the J gene TRBJ1-3; the match to TRBD1 covers 9 bases. J lost 4 bases, V lost 8 bases, and 6 bases had no gene match. The length of the CDR3 is 14 residues. Per germline, CDR1 KGHSH and CDR2 LQKENI. DNA for the CDR3: TGTGCCAGCGGGGACAGGGTTTCCGGAAACACCATATATTTT. It codes for CASGDRVSGNTIYF.

CDR3 nucleotide sequence: TGTGCCAGCAGCCGCATACTGTACGAGAAGTACTTC. Translating it yields CASSRILYEKYF. This sequence joins TRBV28 and TRBJ2-5; D gene unclear. This CDR3 region has 12 residues. V lost 6 bases, J lost 12 bases, and 17 bases lay in between. Germline lookup yields CDR1 MDHEN and CDR2 SYDVKM.

This chain connects TRBV7-2 to TRBJ2-7; TRBD1 is a possible D gene (5 bases). Trimming pared 2 bases from V and 5 bases from J, leaving 13 bases between. CDR1 and CDR2 from the germline V gene are SGHTA and FQGNSA. CDR3 length: 14 residues. The CDR3 sequence: CASSLQVGAHEQYF. In DNA, the CDR3 is TGTGCCAGCAGCTTACAAGTAGGGGCTCACGAGCAGTACTTC. The full variable domain, in which reference TRBV7-2 and TRBJ2-7 provide the parts outside the CDR3, is GAGVSQSPSNKVTEKGKDVELRCDPISGHTALYWYRQSLGQGLEFLIYFQGNSAPDKSGLPSDRFSAERTGGSVSTLTIQRTQQEDSAVYLCASSLQVGAHEQYFGPGTRLTVT.

The rearrangement joins TRBV19 to TRBJ1-2, with 8 positions matching TRBD1. Germline V lookup: CDR1 LNHDA, CDR2 SQIVND (reference sequence). This CDR3 spans 16 amino acids. V gave up 7 bases and J gave up 4 bases; unmatched junction bases: 14. The CDR3 region is CASTYGGQGRIYGYTF. The CDR3 nucleotides read TGTGCCAGTACCTATGGCGGACAGGGACGGATCTATGGCTACACCTTC. Drawing the rest from reference TRBV19 and TRBJ1-2, the complete variable domain is DGGITQSPKYLFRKEGQNVTLSCEQNLNHDAMYWYRQDPGQGLRLIYYSQIVNDFQKGDIAEGYSVSREKKESFPLTVTSAQKNPTAFYLCASTYGGQGRIYGYTFGSGTRLTVV.

This chain links TRBV11-2 with TRBJ2-2, with 9 bases aligning to TRBD2. Trimming removed 1 base from V and 4 bases from J; junction bases left unmatched: 10. CDR1 SGHAT and CDR2 FQNNGV come from the germline V gene. The CDR3 runs 18 residues. The CDR3, as DNA: TGTGCCAGCAGCTTAGGTGCGGGGCGGGGGGGTCGCACCGGGGAGCTGTTTTTT. Its protein is CASSLGAGRGGRTGELFF.

This clone occurred a few times. The chain recombines TRBV29-1 with TRBJ2-7, with D unresolved. Germline V lookup: CDR1 SQVTM, CDR2 ANQGSEA. V gave up 1 base and J gave up 1 base, with 5 bases separating them. CDR3 size: 12 residues. The CDR3 DNA reads as TGCAGCGTTGAAGCGGAGTCCTACGAGCAGTACTTC. Residues: CSVEAESYEQYF.

The rearrangement links TRBV7-9 to TRBJ2-3, with a possible D match to TRBD1 (6 bases). Germline V gives CDR1 SEHNR, CDR2 FQNEAQ (reference sequence). Trimming pared 5 bases from V and 0 bases from J, leaving 15 bases between. This CDR3 is 16 amino acids long. The CDR3: CASSRTAAASTDTQYF. CDR3 in DNA: TGTGCCAGCAGCCGGACAGCGGCTGCTAGCACAGATACGCAGTATTTT.

The V call is TRBV5-6, the J call TRBJ2-4, with 9 bases aligning to TRBD1. Germline assignment: CDR1 SGHDT and CDR2 YYEEEE. The CDR3 has 17 residues. V gave up 2 bases and J gave up 7 bases; unmatched junction bases: 13. The CDR3 here is CASSFLQGALGDNIQYF. CDR3 bases: TGTGCCAGCAGCTTTTTACAGGGGGCCCTGGGGGACAACATTCAGTACTTC.

The V call is TRBV5-1, the J call TRBJ1-2, with D possibly TRBD1 on 5 matching bases. V was cut by 4 bases and J by 8 bases, with 18 bases left in between. CDR1 is SGHRS and CDR2 is YFSETQ in the germline V gene. This CDR3 has 14 residues. In nucleotides, the CDR3 is TGCGCCAGCAGCCCGCGGGGGGGGTCCGAAGGCTACACCTTC. Its translation is CASSPRGGSEGYTF.

The chain couples TRBV5-4 to TRBJ2-3; perhaps TRBD2 as D (6 bases). The germline CDR1 and CDR2 sequences are SGHNT and YYREEE (reference sequence). V was pared by 1 base and J by 6 bases, with 12 bases between. The CDR3 spans 14 residues. The CDR3 reads CASSLLGGMDTQYF. CDR3 bases: TGTGCCAGCAGCTTGTTGGGGGGAATGGATACGCAGTATTTT.

This chain joins TRBV5-4 and TRBJ2-3; D not certain. This CDR3 has 12 residues. Trimming left V 1 base short and J 7 bases short, with 7 bases between. Per the germline V gene, CDR1 is SGHNT and CDR2 is YYREEE (reference sequence). CDR3 DNA: TGTGCCAGCAGCTTGACAAGAAATACGCAGTATTTT. It encodes CASSLTRNTQYF.

This chain joins TRBV29-1 and TRBJ2-7, with 8 nucleotides matching TRBD1. CDR3 size: 15 residues. J gave up 3 bases and V 6 bases, and 13 bases lay outside the gene matches. The germline CDR1 and CDR2 sequences are SQVTM and ANQGSEA. CDR3 DNA: TGCAGCGTCAAGATCAGGGGGCAGTCTCTCTACGAGCAGTACTTC. Its protein is CSVKIRGQSLYEQYF.

This chain connects TRBV6-6 to TRBJ2-1; D is perhaps TRBD2 (7 bases). The CDR3 runs 16 residues. Trimming pared 3 bases from V and 2 bases from J, leaving 14 bases between. CDR1 and CDR2 from the germline V gene are MNHNY and SVGAGI (reference sequence). CDR3 DNA: TGTGCCAGCAGTTATGAGGCGGGGGCCGCCTACAATGAGCAGTTCTTC. Encoded protein: CASSYEAGAAYNEQFF.

The V and J genes are TRBV6-1 and TRBJ1-1, with 11 bases fitting TRBD1. From germline, CDR1 is MNHNS and CDR2 SASEGT. The trim removed 6 bases at V and 4 bases at J, leaving 4 bases unmatched. CDR3 size: 14 residues. CDR3 nucleotides: TGTGCCAGCAGGGGGACAGGGGGGTTCACTGAAGCTTTCTTT. This sequence encodes CASRGTGGFTEAFF.

The gene calls are TRBV18 and TRBJ1-1, with no clear D. Germline assignment: CDR1 KGHSH and CDR2 LQKENI. V dropped 2 bases and J dropped 1 base, with 11 bases sitting between them. The CDR3 runs to 15 residues. The CDR3 region is CASSPERVPNTEAFF. CDR3 in DNA: TGTGCCAGCTCACCAGAGAGAGTACCGAACACTGAAGCTTTCTTT.

The chain links TRBV27 to TRBJ2-1; TRBD2 agrees at 7 bases. The CDR3 spans 13 residues. Germline CDR1 is MNHEY and CDR2 is SMNVEV (reference sequence). Trimming cost V 7 bases and J 6 bases; bases outside gene matches: 6. The CDR3 DNA is TGTGCCAGCATGAATCCTAGCGGCAATGAGCAGTTCTTC. This codes for CASMNPSGNEQFF.

This clone was recorded once. V and J are TRBV10-3 and TRBJ1-3; the match to TRBD1 covers 8 bases. Germline V CDR1 and CDR2: ENHRY, SYGVKD. Germline trimming cut 3 bases from V and 8 bases from J; bases unmatched to any gene: 15. CDR3 length: 17 amino acids. The CDR3 region has the DNA TGTGCCATCAGTGATCCTGCCGGGACAGGAGGCCGAGACACCATATATTTT. Protein product: CAISDPAGTGGRDTIYF.